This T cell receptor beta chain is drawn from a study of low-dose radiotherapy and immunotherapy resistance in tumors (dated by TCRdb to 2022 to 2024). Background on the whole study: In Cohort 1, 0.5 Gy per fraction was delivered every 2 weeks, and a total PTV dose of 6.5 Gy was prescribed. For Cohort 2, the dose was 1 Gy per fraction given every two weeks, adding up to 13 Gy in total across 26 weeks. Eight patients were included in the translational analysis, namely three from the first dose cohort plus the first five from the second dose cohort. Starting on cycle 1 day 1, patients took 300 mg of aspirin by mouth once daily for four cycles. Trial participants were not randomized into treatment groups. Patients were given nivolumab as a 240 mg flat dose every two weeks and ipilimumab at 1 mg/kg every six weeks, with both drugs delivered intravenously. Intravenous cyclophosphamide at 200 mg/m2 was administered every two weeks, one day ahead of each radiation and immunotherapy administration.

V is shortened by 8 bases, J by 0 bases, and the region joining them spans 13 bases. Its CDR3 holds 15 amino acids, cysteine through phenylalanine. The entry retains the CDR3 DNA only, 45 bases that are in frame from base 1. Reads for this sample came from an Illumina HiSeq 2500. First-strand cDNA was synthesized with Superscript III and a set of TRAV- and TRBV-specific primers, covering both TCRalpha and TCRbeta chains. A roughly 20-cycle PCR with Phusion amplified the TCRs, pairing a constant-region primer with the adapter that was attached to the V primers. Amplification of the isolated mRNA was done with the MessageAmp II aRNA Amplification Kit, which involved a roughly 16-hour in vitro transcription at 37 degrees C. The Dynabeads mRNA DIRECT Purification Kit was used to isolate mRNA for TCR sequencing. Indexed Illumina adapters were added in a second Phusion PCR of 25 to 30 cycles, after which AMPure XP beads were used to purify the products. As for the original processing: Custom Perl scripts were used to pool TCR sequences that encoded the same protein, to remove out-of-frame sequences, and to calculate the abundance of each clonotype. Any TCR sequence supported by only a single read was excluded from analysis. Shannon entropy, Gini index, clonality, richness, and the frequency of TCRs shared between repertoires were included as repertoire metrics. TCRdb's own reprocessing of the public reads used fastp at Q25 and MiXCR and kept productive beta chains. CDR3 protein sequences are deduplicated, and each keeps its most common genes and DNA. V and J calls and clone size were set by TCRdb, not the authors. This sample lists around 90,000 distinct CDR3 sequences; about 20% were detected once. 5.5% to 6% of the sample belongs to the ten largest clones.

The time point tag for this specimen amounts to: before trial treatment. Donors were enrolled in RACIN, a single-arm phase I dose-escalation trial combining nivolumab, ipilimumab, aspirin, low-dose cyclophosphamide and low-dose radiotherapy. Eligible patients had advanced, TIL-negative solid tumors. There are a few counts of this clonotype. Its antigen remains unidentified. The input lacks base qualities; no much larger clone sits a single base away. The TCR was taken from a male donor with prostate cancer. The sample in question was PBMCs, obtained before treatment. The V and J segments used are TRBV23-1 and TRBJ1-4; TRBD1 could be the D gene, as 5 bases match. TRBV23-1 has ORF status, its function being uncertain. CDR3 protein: CASPGGDATNEKLFF. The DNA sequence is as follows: TGCGCCAGCCCCGGGGGAGACGCAACTAATGAAAAACTGTTTTTT.